Following are 6 T cell receptor beta chains from one sample sequenced in a study of T-cell reconstitution after alpha-beta-depleted transplantation in children. Researchers prepared the TCRbeta library using unique molecular identifiers, the study reports. TCRdb reprocessed the PCR reads with MiXCR, giving one entry per CDR3 protein. This table has approximately 500,000 distinct CDR3 sequences, about 11% appearing once. This specimen consisted of PBMCs, obtained before TCRalphabeta/CD19-depleted stem cell transplant. The receptors come from a child aged 2-15 years with inherited bone marrow failure, due to receive a stem cell transplant.

Ten or more counts support this clonotype. The CDR3 is CASSFPGGRYSGANVLTF. CDR3 DNA: TGTGCCAGCAGCTTCCCGGGGGGCCGGTACTCTGGGGCCAACGTCCTGACTTTC. The V gene is TRBV5-5, the J gene TRBJ2-6; D is perhaps TRBD2 (7 bases). The CDR3 covers 18 residues. Trimming took 2 bases from V and 0 from J, leaving 15 bases between them. Germline V gives CDR1 SGHKS, CDR2 YYEKEE (reference sequence).

There are many counts of this clonotype. The chain joins TRBV20-1 to TRBJ2-2, with a tentative D call TRBD2 (5 bases). This CDR3 has 12 residues. Germline assignment: CDR1 DFQATT and CDR2 SNEGSKA (reference sequence). The V end was cut by 6 bases, the J end by 7 bases, with 12 bases between. The CDR3 coding sequence is TGCAGTGCGAGGGCTGCTCACGGGGAGCTGTTTTTT. Translating it yields CSARAAHGELFF.

In its sample, this clonotype was seen many times. The rearrangement links TRBV10-3 to TRBJ2-3; D ambiguous. This CDR3 spans 11 amino acids. CDR1 and CDR2 (germline): ENHRY, SYGVKD. V lost 4 bases and J 5 bases, leaving 4 bases between the germline ends. CDR3 sequence (DNA): TGTGCCATCAGTGTCCGAGATACGCAGTATTTT. Encoded protein: CAISVRDTQYF.

This clonotype was seen many times. V is TRBV5-1 and J is TRBJ2-7, with 9 nucleotides matching TRBD1. Trimming cost V 2 bases and J 2 bases; bases outside gene matches: 8. This CDR3 comprises 16 residues. The germline V gene encodes CDR1 SGHRS and CDR2 YFSETQ. The CDR3 nucleotides are TGCGCCAGCAGCTTAGATTCCGGGACAGGGCCCTACGAGCAGTACTTC. Protein sequence: CASSLDSGTGPYEQYF. Drawing the rest from reference TRBV5-1 and TRBJ2-7, the complete variable domain is KAGVTQTPRYLIKTRGQQVTLSCSPISGHRSVSWYQQTPGQGLQFLFEYFSETQRNKGNFPGRFSGRQFSNSRSEMNVSTLELGDSALYLCASSLDSGTGPYEQYFGPGTRLTVT.

This clonotype showed up many times. This chain joins TRBV27 and TRBJ2-2, with TRBD2 identical over 8 bases. V gave up 8 bases and J gave up 9 bases; unmatched junction bases: 11. Germline assignment: CDR1 MNHEY and CDR2 SMNVEV (reference sequence). This CDR3 region has 14 residues. CDR3 amino acids: CASAGLEDFRELFF. The CDR3 DNA reads as TGTGCCAGCGCGGGACTAGAAGATTTCAGGGAGCTGTTTTTT.

V is TRBV28 and J is TRBJ1-2; tentative D call: TRBD1 (5 bases). The CDR3 extends over 15 amino acids. Trimming removed 6 bases from V and 5 bases from J, with 19 bases in between. The germline CDR1 and CDR2 sequences are MDHEN and SYDVKM. In nucleotides, the CDR3 is TGTGCCAGCAGATCCCTACGGGGGGTCTTTTATGGCTACACCTTC. It is translated as CASRSLRGVFYGYTF.